The rows below give T cell receptor beta chains drawn from one sample of a study of cytomegalovirus exposure and HLA in healthy donors. The table came from immunoSEQ multiplex PCR; TCRdb's copy has only in-frame clones and leaves some out. The sample has about 120,000 clones; around four fifths are singletons. The sample comprised PBMCs. The origin of the receptors is a female donor in good health and CMV-seronegative. Both conserved end residues are part of each CDR3.

j_call: TRBJ2-7; v_call: TRBV6-5; cdr3_aa: CATKTSGMPYEQYF
j_call: TRBJ2-5; v_call: TRBV5-1; cdr3_aa: CASSLAGVKETQYF
j_call: TRBJ2-5; v_call: TRBV4-3; cdr3_aa: CASSQDSGGTQYF
j_call: TRBJ2-7; v_call: TRBV28; cdr3_aa: CASSYLAGGTYEQYF
j_call: TRBJ2-2; v_call: TRBV7-2; cdr3_aa: CASSFGSSHTGELFF
j_call: TRBJ1-5; v_call: TRBV30; cdr3_aa: CAWSSGHNQPQHF
j_call: TRBJ1-6; v_call: TRBV30; cdr3_aa: CAWSWDSHNSPLHF
j_call: TRBJ2-7; v_call: TRBV30; cdr3_aa: CAWSSGRVITYEQYF
j_call: TRBJ1-2; v_call: TRBV18; cdr3_aa: CASSSQGTGNGYTF
j_call: TRBJ2-7; v_call: TRBV30; cdr3_aa: CAWSEPGFSYEQYF
j_call: .; v_call: TRBV6-6; cdr3_aa: CASASGQGTTYEQYF
j_call: TRBJ1-5; v_call: TRBV4-1; cdr3_aa: CASSPYLDSNQPQHF
j_call: TRBJ2-1; v_call: TRBV7-8; cdr3_aa: CASSYGTSAYNEQFF
j_call: TRBJ2-2; v_call: TRBV2; cdr3_aa: CASSSGTNTGELFF
j_call: TRBJ1-4; v_call: TRBV30; cdr3_aa: CAWSLWDRVGEKLFF
j_call: TRBJ2-1; v_call: TRBV28; cdr3_aa: CASRPSPGLAGAGQFF
j_call: TRBJ2-2; v_call: TRBV2; cdr3_aa: CASSPIAGGHTGELSF
j_call: TRBJ2-1; v_call: TRBV7-9; cdr3_aa: CASSPTGGADNEQFF
j_call: TRBJ1-3; v_call: TRBV6-1; cdr3_aa: CASSEAETAGNTIYF
j_call: .; v_call: TRBV5-4; cdr3_aa: CASSPRDRTTYEQYF
j_call: TRBJ2-2; v_call: TRBV9; cdr3_aa: CASSPGTGNTGELFF
j_call: TRBJ2-1; v_call: TRBV13; cdr3_aa: CASSPPRGAVKDNEQFF
j_call: TRBJ2-7; v_call: TRBV30; cdr3_aa: CAWSLGTGGTYEQYF
j_call: TRBJ2-7; v_call: TRBV7-9; cdr3_aa: CASSLVGRVPHF
j_call: TRBJ1-2; v_call: TRBV28; cdr3_aa: CASSLWGGRGYTF
j_call: TRBJ2-2; v_call: TRBV9; cdr3_aa: CASSARGTDTGELFF
j_call: TRBJ2-1; v_call: TRBV7-2; cdr3_aa: CASSLRAAVAYNEQFF
j_call: TRBJ2-7; v_call: TRBV29-1; cdr3_aa: CSVEVLGEGPSDEQYF
j_call: TRBJ1-1; v_call: TRBV2; cdr3_aa: CASVGDSLYEAFF
j_call: TRBJ2-5; v_call: TRBV11-2; cdr3_aa: CASSLESYQETQYF
j_call: TRBJ1-5; v_call: TRBV28; cdr3_aa: CASTLNNQPQHF
j_call: TRBJ2-7; v_call: TRBV14; cdr3_aa: CASSHKGAARYEQYF
j_call: TRBJ1-5; v_call: TRBV6-6; cdr3_aa: CASSPVLHQPQHF
j_call: TRBJ1-4; v_call: TRBV4-2; cdr3_aa: CASSPGQGSVEKLFF
j_call: TRBJ1-1; v_call: TRBV27; cdr3_aa: CASSLRGLGTEAFF
j_call: TRBJ2-1; v_call: TRBV27; cdr3_aa: CASSPFLADNEQFF
j_call: TRBJ2-1; v_call: TRBV28; cdr3_aa: CASSPGSSSYNEQFF
j_call: TRBJ1-2; v_call: TRBV4-3; cdr3_aa: CASSQVPGGVYGYTF
j_call: TRBJ2-2; v_call: TRBV30; cdr3_aa: CAWSVRDRGNRELFF
j_call: TRBJ1-1; v_call: TRBV4-1; cdr3_aa: CASSQDPGSDTEAFF
j_call: TRBJ2-5; v_call: TRBV28; cdr3_aa: CASSLHGQGGQETQYF
j_call: TRBJ1-1; v_call: TRBV7-8; cdr3_aa: CASSLGRGRNTEAFF
j_call: TRBJ1-2; v_call: TRBV15; cdr3_aa: CATSSRVGRGLIYVNYGYTF
j_call: TRBJ1-2; v_call: TRBV5-1; cdr3_aa: CASSLGGSGYTF
j_call: TRBJ2-5; v_call: TRBV5-6; cdr3_aa: CASSPPPGIQETQYF
j_call: TRBJ2-3; v_call: TRBV7-2; cdr3_aa: CASSFGQGKDTQYF
j_call: TRBJ2-7; v_call: TRBV30; cdr3_aa: CAWRTGGIGGEQYF
j_call: TRBJ2-1; v_call: TRBV5-1; cdr3_aa: CASSLTSGSFYNEQFF
j_call: TRBJ2-5; v_call: TRBV27; cdr3_aa: CASSLYGWGVQETQYF
j_call: TRBJ2-1; v_call: TRBV10-3; cdr3_aa: CAISELEGNEQFF
j_call: TRBJ1-5; v_call: TRBV6-5; cdr3_aa: CASSGQGGPQPQHF
j_call: TRBJ2-2; v_call: TRBV9; cdr3_aa: CASQRGGNTGELFF
j_call: TRBJ1-1; v_call: TRBV7-9; cdr3_aa: CASSFLRGLTEAFF
j_call: TRBJ2-3; v_call: TRBV10-3; cdr3_aa: CAIRKTGSTDTQYF
j_call: TRBJ1-1; v_call: TRBV9; cdr3_aa: CASSVGRGVSGPLNGAFF